Included here is one TCR beta chain sequence, with context. Its antigen is currently unknown. In the PCR, 60 Vbeta and 13 Jbeta primers were used. Sequenced by immunoSEQ multiplex PCR; TCRdb stores in-frame clones only, minus some. This sample's clone table lists about 46,000 clones. The sample belongs to a study of cytomegalovirus exposure and HLA in healthy donors. Study as a whole: Of 300 to 500 genotyped donors, roughly 81% clustered with self-reported Caucasian donors. Study-wide results and limits: Testing in vitro showed a few CMV-associated chains specific for CMV antigens. An analysis done earlier found most TCR beta V segments productive about 87% or about 30% of the time.

Healthy bone marrow donors made up the donor group. Trimming left V 1 base short and J 7 bases short, with 10 bases between. The CDR3 is made up of 13 amino acids. CDR1 SGHTA and CDR2 FQGTGA come from the germline V gene. The sequence derives from a woman in her thirties or forties in good health and CMV-seronegative. The V gene is TRBV7-3, the J gene TRBJ1-1, with D possibly being TRBD1 (5 bases). Material for sequencing was PBMCs. The CDR3 DNA follows: TGTGCCAGCAGCTTAAACCCCGACAGTGAAGCTTTCTTT. It yields the protein CASSLNPDSEAFF.